Below, 8 T cell receptor beta chains from the same sample are listed, as sequenced in a study of blood T cells in healthy people across ages. PCR was performed a second time for about 6 to 11 cycles using a sample-barcoded 5' primer and a J-beta primer mix. A single record per CDR3 protein comes from TCRdb applying MiXCR to the 5' RACE reads. The sample carries about 1.5 million distinct CDR3 sequences, roughly 43% recorded once. Sequencing input: blood. These receptors were obtained from a woman between 18 and 29 years old in good health.

Only a few counts were recorded for this clonotype. The chain joins TRBV7-9 to TRBJ2-3; weak D call: TRBD1 (5 bases). The V gene's germline CDR1 is SEHNR and CDR2 FQNEAQ (reference sequence). The CDR3 totals 15 residues. With 2 bases removed from V and 4 bases from J, the gap between germline ends came to 13 bases. The CDR3 DNA reads as TGTGCCAGCAGCTTATTTCGTGGGGCCGCAGATACGCAGTATTTT. Translation gives CASSLFRGAADTQYF.

The chain is built from TRBV20-1 and TRBJ2-7; D is unresolved. V was shortened by 7 bases and J by 3 bases, with 19 bases between the two germline ends. This CDR3 comprises 14 residues. The germline CDR1 and CDR2 sequences are DFQATT and SNEGSKA (reference sequence). The DNA for the CDR3 is TGCAGTGGTGGGCATTGTCCGACGGACTACGAGCAGTACTTC. It yields the protein CSGGHCPTDYEQYF.

The chain recombines TRBV6-6 with TRBJ1-5; tentatively, D is TRBD1 (6 bases). From germline, CDR1 is MNHNY and CDR2 SVGAGI (reference sequence). V was shortened by 6 bases and J by 3 bases, with 21 bases between the two germline ends. This CDR3 has 17 residues. The CDR3 nucleotides read TGTGCCAGCAGGTATCCCGTCGGGGGCGAACTCAATCAGCCCCAGCATTTT. It encodes CASRYPVGGELNQPQHF.

V and J are TRBV4-3 and TRBJ2-4; D possibly corresponds to TRBD1 (7 bases). This CDR3 comprises 17 residues. With 0 bases removed from V and 6 bases from J, the gap between germline ends came to 18 bases. Germline V gene lookup returns CDR1 LGHNA and CDR2 YSLEER. The CDR3 is CASSQDEQGTAGNIQYF. The CDR3 nucleotides are TGCGCCAGCAGCCAAGATGAACAGGGGACTGCGGGAAACATTCAGTACTTC.

This clonotype turned up a few times. This chain joins TRBV27 and TRBJ2-6; D uncertain. V gave up 5 bases and J gave up 7 bases, with 9 bases separating them. The V gene's germline CDR1 is MNHEY and CDR2 SMNVEV (reference sequence). The CDR3 is made up of 13 amino acids. Written as DNA, the CDR3 is TGTGCCAGCAGTGCGCTTGAAGCCAACGTCCTGACTTTC. Amino acid sequence: CASSALEANVLTF. The full variable domain, in which reference TRBV27 and TRBJ2-6 provide the parts outside the CDR3, is EAQVTQNPRYLITVTGKKLTVTCSQNMNHEYMSWYRQDPGLGLRQIYYSMNVEVTDKGDVPEGYKVSRKEKRNFPLILESPSPNQTSLYFCASSALEANVLTFGAGSRLTVL.

The V gene is TRBV7-9, the J gene TRBJ1-4, with D perhaps matching TRBD1 (5 bases). The CDR3 is 14 residues long. Germline V gene sequence: CDR1 SEHNR, CDR2 FQNEAQ (reference sequence). Trimming took off 5 bases at V and 5 bases at J, with 12 bases between the two ends. CDR3 sequence (DNA): TGTGCCAGCAGCGTACCGGGACCCAATGAAAAACTGTTTTTT. Protein sequence: CASSVPGPNEKLFF.

The chain employs TRBV12-3 or TRBV12-4 and TRBJ2-1; 11 nucleotides match TRBD2. The junction had 8 bases not matched to a gene; V was cut back by 4 bases and J by 6 bases. CDR3 length: 16 residues. CDR3 sequence reads: CASSWAQGLAANEQFF. The CDR3 DNA reads as TGTGCCAGCAGTTGGGCCCAGGGACTAGCGGCCAATGAGCAGTTCTTC.

The table lists this clonotype with many counts. The chain recombines TRBV28 with TRBJ2-1; 12 nucleotides align to TRBD2. This CDR3 spans 15 amino acids. Germline V gene lookup returns CDR1 MDHEN and CDR2 SYDVKM. The junction had 5 bases not matched to a gene; V was cut back by 4 bases and J by 7 bases. In nucleotides, the CDR3 is TGTGCCAGCAGTTCGGGACTAGCGGGTGATAATGAGCAGTTCTTC. Translating it yields CASSSGLAGDNEQFF.